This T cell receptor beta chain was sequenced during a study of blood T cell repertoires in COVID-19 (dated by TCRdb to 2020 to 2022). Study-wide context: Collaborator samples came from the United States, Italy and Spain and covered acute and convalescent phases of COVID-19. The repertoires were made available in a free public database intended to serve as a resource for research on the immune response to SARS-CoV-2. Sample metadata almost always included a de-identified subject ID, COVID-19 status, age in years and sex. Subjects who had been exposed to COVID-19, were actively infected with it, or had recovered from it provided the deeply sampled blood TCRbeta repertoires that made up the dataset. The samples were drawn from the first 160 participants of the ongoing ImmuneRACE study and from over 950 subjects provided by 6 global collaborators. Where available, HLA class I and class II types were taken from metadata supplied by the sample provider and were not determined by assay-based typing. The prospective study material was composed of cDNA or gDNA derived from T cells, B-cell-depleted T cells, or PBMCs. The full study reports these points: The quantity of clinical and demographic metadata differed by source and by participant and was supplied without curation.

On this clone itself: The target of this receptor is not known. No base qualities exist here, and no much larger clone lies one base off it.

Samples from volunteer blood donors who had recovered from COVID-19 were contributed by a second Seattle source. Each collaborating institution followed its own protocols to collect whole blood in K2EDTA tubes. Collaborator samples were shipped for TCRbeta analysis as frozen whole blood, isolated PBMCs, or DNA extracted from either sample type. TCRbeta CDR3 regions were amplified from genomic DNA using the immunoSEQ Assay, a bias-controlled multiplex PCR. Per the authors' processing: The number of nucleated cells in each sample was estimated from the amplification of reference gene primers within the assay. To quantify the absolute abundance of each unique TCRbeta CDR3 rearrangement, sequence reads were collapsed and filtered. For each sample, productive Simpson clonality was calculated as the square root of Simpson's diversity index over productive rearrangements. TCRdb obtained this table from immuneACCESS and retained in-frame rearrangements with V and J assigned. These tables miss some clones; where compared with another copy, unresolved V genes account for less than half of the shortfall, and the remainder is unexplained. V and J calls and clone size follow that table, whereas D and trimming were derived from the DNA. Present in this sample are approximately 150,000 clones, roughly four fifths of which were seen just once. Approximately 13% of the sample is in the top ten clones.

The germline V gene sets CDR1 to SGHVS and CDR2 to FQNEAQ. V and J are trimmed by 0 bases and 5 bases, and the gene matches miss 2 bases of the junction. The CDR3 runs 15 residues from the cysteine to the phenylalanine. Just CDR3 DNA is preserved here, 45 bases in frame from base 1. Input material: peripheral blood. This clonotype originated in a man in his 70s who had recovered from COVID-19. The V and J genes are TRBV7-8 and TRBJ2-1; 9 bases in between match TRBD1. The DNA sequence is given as TGTGCCAGCAGCTTAGCCGGGACAGGGAACAATGAGCAGTTCTTC. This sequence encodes CASSLAGTGNNEQFF. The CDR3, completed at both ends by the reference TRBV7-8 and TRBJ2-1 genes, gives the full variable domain GAGVSQSPRYKVAKRGQDVALRCDPISGHVSLFWYQQALGQGPEFLTYFQNEAQLDKSGLPSDRFFAERPEGSVSTLKIQRTQQEDSAVYLCASSLAGTGNNEQFFGPGTRLTVL.